The source of this T cell receptor (beta chain) is a study of T cells in localized non-small cell lung cancer. Of note for this clone: Its antigen is as yet unknown.

Whole-study findings and limits: With higher T cell density in blood came longer overall survival.

There are 14 residues in the CDR3. V was shortened by 6 bases and J by 3 bases, with 13 bases between the two germline ends. Germline-derived CDR1 and CDR2 are SGHRS and YFSETQ. Free of atypia, the adjacent lung was collected at least 2 cm away from the tumor margin. TCRdb's table, derived via immunoSEQ multiplex PCR, lists solely in-frame clones and lacks some. The sample lists around 1,800 clones, approximately 25% occurring once. The clonotype comes from an older female donor with stage I lung adenocarcinoma. Sample: normal lung tissue next to the tumor, taken before any cancer treatment. The chain joins TRBV5-1 to TRBJ2-1; D is possibly TRBD1 (6 bases). CDR3 bases: TGCGCCAGCATGACCGGACAGAACTACAATGAGCAGTTCTTC. Its protein product is CASMTGQNYNEQFF. Looking up the rest from reference TRBV5-1 and TRBJ2-1 gives the full variable domain: KAGVTQTPRYLIKTRGQQVTLSCSPISGHRSVSWYQQTPGQGLQFLFEYFSETQRNKGNFPGRFSGRQFSNSRSEMNVSTLELGDSALYLCASMTGQNYNEQFFGPGTRLTVL.